This T cell receptor beta chain is from a study of human T cells and chemical hapten exposure. The wider study: Epicutaneous patch tests delivered 0.01% DPC to the upper back, with evaluation at 6 days. Predominantly women, the patients had alopecia areata, totalis or universalis.

As for time point: patch test 3, about 24 weeks after DPC sensitization. Treatment noted: therapeutic diphenylcyclopropenone sensitization with weekly scalp DPC. Using its own MiXCR run on the RACE reads, TCRdb lists one record per CDR3 protein. This table has roughly 90,000 distinct CDR3 sequences, around 9.9% appearing once. The length of the CDR3 is 11 residues. Trimming stripped 3 bases from V and 7 bases from J, with 5 bases between. Germline V gene sequence: CDR1 MDHEN, CDR2 SYDVKM. As regards this clonotype: Its target is not known.

Study outcomes and limitations: Versus controls, significantly more large CDR3 similarity clusters arose from expanded TCRs.

The receptor's source is a woman between 25 and 40 years old with alopecia areata. Some clones in this sample may be carry-over from other donors' samples. Sequences were derived from whole blood, sampled in connection with sensitization to the hapten diphenylcyclopropenone (DPC). The genes are TRBV28 and TRBJ2-3; D is undetermined. This CDR3 is CASSLANTQYF. The CDR3 DNA is TGTGCCAGCAGTTTGGCGAATACGCAGTATTTT.